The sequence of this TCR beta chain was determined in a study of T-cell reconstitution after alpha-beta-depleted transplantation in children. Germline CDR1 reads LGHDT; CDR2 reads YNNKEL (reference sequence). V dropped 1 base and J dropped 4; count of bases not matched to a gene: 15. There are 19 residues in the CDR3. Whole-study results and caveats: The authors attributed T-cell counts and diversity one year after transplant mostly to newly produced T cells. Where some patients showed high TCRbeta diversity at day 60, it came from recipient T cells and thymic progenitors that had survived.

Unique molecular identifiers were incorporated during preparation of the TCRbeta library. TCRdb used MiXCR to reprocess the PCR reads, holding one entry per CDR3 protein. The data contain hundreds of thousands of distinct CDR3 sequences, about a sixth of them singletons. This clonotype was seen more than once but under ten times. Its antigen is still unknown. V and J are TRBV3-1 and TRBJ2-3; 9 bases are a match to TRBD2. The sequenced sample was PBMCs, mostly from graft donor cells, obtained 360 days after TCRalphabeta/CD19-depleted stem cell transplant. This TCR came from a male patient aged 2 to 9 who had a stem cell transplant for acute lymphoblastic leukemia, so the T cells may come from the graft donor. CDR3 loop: CASSQAPLSGRLLPDTQYF. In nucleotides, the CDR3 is TGTGCCAGCAGCCAAGCACCCCTTAGCGGGAGACTACTGCCAGATACGCAGTATTTT.